These 20 T cell receptor beta chains were all obtained from the same sample, sequenced in a study of T cell responses to AZD1222 COVID-19 vaccine. Method: immunoSEQ multiplex PCR; TCRdb's copy keeps in-frame clones and lacks some. The data contain fewer than 130,000 clones, around 89% of them singletons. The sample here was peripheral blood, taken on day 0 of AZD1222 vaccination. These TCRs come from an adult in good health.

The CDR3 nucleotides read TGTGCCAGCAGCTCCGAGACGTATGGCTACACCTTC. It codes for CASSSETYGYTF. V and J are TRBV7-9 and TRBJ1-2; D is unresolved. The CDR3 runs 12 residues. The germline V and J ends were trimmed by 4 bases and 5 bases, with 8 bases remaining between them. The germline CDR1 and CDR2 sequences are SEHNR and FQNEAQ (reference sequence).

J is TRBJ2-7 and V is TRBV6-1; D is undetermined. The germline gives CDR1 MNHNS, CDR2 SASEGT. The V end was cut by 2 bases, the J end by 0 bases, with 8 bases between. The CDR3 is 14 residues long. CDR3 bases: TGTGCCAGCAGTGAATTATACAGCTCCTACGAGCAGTACTTC. It translates to CASSELYSSYEQYF.

The V gene is TRBV3-1 (or the pseudogene TRBV3-2), the J gene TRBJ2-3; tentatively, D is TRBD1 or TRBD2 (6 bases each). Germline V gene sequence: CDR1 LGHDT, CDR2 YNNKEL (reference sequence). The CDR3 loop spans 16 amino acids. Trimming shortened V by 4 bases and J by 4 bases, and 18 bases separated the two germline ends. The DNA of the CDR3 is TGTGCCAGCAGCCGTCAATACCCCGGGGGCCCAGATACGCAGTATTTT. Its translation is CASSRQYPGGPDTQYF.

The gene calls are TRBV18 and TRBJ1-1; D call uncertain. Trimming pared 2 bases from V and 1 base from J, leaving 14 bases between. This CDR3 contains 16 residues. Germline lookup yields CDR1 KGHSH and CDR2 LQKENI. CDR3 amino acids: CASSPFLGRTNTEAFF. CDR3 nucleotides: TGTGCCAGCTCACCATTTCTGGGCAGAACGAACACTGAAGCTTTCTTT.

This clone was detected a few times. The V and J genes are TRBV10-2 and TRBJ1-3; the D gene is possibly TRBD1 (5 bases). From germline, CDR1 is WSHSY and CDR2 SAAADI. V was clipped by 4 bases and J by 1 base, with 11 bases between them. The CDR3 loop spans 15 amino acids. CDR3 protein: CASSGQPESGNTIYF. CDR3 nucleotide sequence: TGCGCCAGCAGTGGACAGCCGGAGTCTGGAAACACCATATATTTT.

This sequence joins TRBV10-3 and TRBJ2-3; 15 nucleotides line up with TRBD2. CDR1 and CDR2 from the germline V gene are ENHRY and SYGVKD. The CDR3 totals 17 residues. Unmatched junction bases numbered 3, after V lost 0 bases and J lost 5 bases. Here the CDR3 reads CAISESAGLAGGDTQYF. In nucleotides, the CDR3 is TGTGCCATCAGTGAGTCAGCGGGACTAGCGGGAGGAGATACGCAGTATTTT.

V gene TRBV19 combines with J gene TRBJ2-7; TRBD1 is a possible D gene (7 bases). CDR3 length equals 15 residues. Germline V gene sequence: CDR1 LNHDA, CDR2 SQIVND (reference sequence). V gave up 5 bases and J gave up 2 bases, with 16 bases separating them. In nucleotides, the CDR3 is TGTGCCAGTAGTGCCGCCGGGGGACAGCCCTACGAGCAGTACTTC. It is translated as CASSAAGGQPYEQYF. The full variable domain, completed using reference TRBV19 and TRBJ2-7, is DGGITQSPKYLFRKEGQNVTLSCEQNLNHDAMYWYRQDPGQGLRLIYYSQIVNDFQKGDIAEGYSVSREKKESFPLTVTSAQKNPTAFYLCASSAAGGQPYEQYFGPGTRLTVT.

This chain connects TRBV11-2 to TRBJ1-3; no definite D call. The CDR3 is made up of 14 amino acids. The germline CDR1 and CDR2 sequences are SGHAT and FQNNGV. Trimming removed 3 bases at V and 0 bases at J, with 6 bases between. CDR3 bases: TGTGCCAGCAGCTTTGGGAGCTCTGGAAACACCATATATTTT. Its translation is CASSFGSSGNTIYF.

This chain uses TRBV7-6 with TRBJ2-1, with 10 bases aligning to TRBD2. The CDR3 totals 18 residues. J was trimmed by 1 base and V by 1 base; bases with no gene match: 7. Germline V CDR1 and CDR2: SGHVS, FNYEAQ. The CDR3 nucleotides read TGTGCCAGCAGCTTAGTCTCCTTAGCGGGAGGTTCCTACAATGAGCAGTTCTTC. Its translation: CASSLVSLAGGSYNEQFF.

The CDR3 loop is CASRDRTSGGYTF. The CDR3, as DNA: TGCGCCAGCAGGGACAGGACATCGGGGGGCTACACCTTC. The chain carries TRBV5-1 and TRBJ1-2; 7 nucleotides line up with TRBD1. V dropped 5 bases and J dropped 8; count of bases not matched to a gene: 9. The V gene's germline CDR1 is SGHRS and CDR2 YFSETQ. This CDR3 spans 13 amino acids.

V and J are TRBV4-1 and TRBJ2-6; no reliable D call. The CDR3 covers 17 residues. In germline, CDR1 is MGHRA, CDR2 YSYEKL. Trimming removed 0 bases from V and 2 bases from J, with 11 bases in between. This chain's CDR3 is CASSQESSTAGANVLTF. In nucleotides, the CDR3 is TGCGCCAGCAGCCAAGAATCCTCGACGGCTGGGGCCAACGTCCTGACTTTC.

The sample holds one count of this clone. V and J are TRBV5-4 and TRBJ1-6; D remains unclear. The CDR3 consists of 16 residues. Germline V lookup: CDR1 SGHNT, CDR2 YYREEE (reference sequence). Trimming cost V 7 bases and J 0 bases, with 14 bases left between them. The DNA of the CDR3 is TGTGCCAGCCGGGCTGTTGGCCTCTCCTATAATTCACCCCTCCACTTT. Protein sequence: CASRAVGLSYNSPLHF.

This clone has just a few counts. This chain uses TRBV11-2 with TRBJ1-5; 10 bases are a match to TRBD1. The V gene end was trimmed by 5 bases and the J gene end by 2 bases; junction bases not matched to a gene: 6. The CDR3 is made up of 16 amino acids. Germline V gene data show CDR1 as SGHAT and CDR2 as FQNNGV. DNA of the CDR3: TGTGCCAGCAGCATTACCGGGACAGGGGGCAATCAGCCCCAGCATTTT. Amino acids: CASSITGTGGNQPQHF. Based on the CDR3 plus reference TRBV11-2 and TRBJ1-5, the full variable domain is EAGVAQSPRYKIIEKRQSVAFWCNPISGHATLYWYQQILGQGPKLLIQFQNNGVVDDSQLPKDRFSAERLKGVDSTLKIQPAKLEDSAVYLCASSITGTGGNQPQHFGDGTRLSIL.

Here the CDR3 DNA reads TGTGCCAGCAACCCAAGGGGGCACACTGAAGCTTTCTTT. Translated, it gives CASNPRGHTEAFF. The gene calls are TRBV3-1 (or the pseudogene TRBV3-2) and TRBJ1-1; TRBD1 agrees at 7 bases. Per germline, CDR1 LGHDT and CDR2 YNNKEL (reference sequence). The CDR3 totals 13 residues. V lost 7 bases, J lost 3 bases, and 5 bases stayed unmatched.

The chain combines TRBV5-1 with TRBJ1-4; D is unresolved. This CDR3 is built from 16 residues. The germline V gene has CDR1 SGHRS and CDR2 YFSETQ. The V gene lost 0 bases and the J gene lost 6 bases, with 15 bases spanning the gap. The CDR3 nucleotides are TGCGCCAGCAGCTTGGATTCGTGGCAGTTGGATGAAAAACTGTTTTTT. Encoded protein: CASSLDSWQLDEKLFF. Full variable domain (outside the CDR3, taken from reference TRBV5-1 and TRBJ1-4): KAGVTQTPRYLIKTRGQQVTLSCSPISGHRSVSWYQQTPGQGLQFLFEYFSETQRNKGNFPGRFSGRQFSNSRSEMNVSTLELGDSALYLCASSLDSWQLDEKLFFGSGTQLSVL.

This clone has only a few counts. V is TRBV6-5 and J is TRBJ1-2; TRBD1 matches at 11 bases. The germline CDR1 and CDR2 sequences are MNHEY and SVGAGI. The J segment lost 5 bases and the V segment lost 2 bases, leaving 4 bases of the junction unmatched. The length of the CDR3 is 15 residues. DNA of the CDR3: TGTGCCAGCAGTTACGGGACAGGGGGAGATTATGGCTACACCTTC. This codes for CASSYGTGGDYGYTF.

The rearrangement uses TRBV19 and TRBJ2-3; tentatively, D is TRBD1 (5 bases). Germline V gives CDR1 LNHDA, CDR2 SQIVND (reference sequence). Trimming left V 5 bases short and J 0 bases short, with 12 bases between. This CDR3 contains 15 residues. The CDR3 DNA sequence: TGTGCCAGTAGTTTGGGGCTGACTAGCACAGATACGCAGTATTTT. Its protein is CASSLGLTSTDTQYF.

The V and J genes are TRBV3-1 (or the pseudogene TRBV3-2) and TRBJ1-2; D is unresolved. The CDR3 has 12 residues. The V and J ends lost 3 bases and 8 bases respectively, with 10 bases between them. Per germline, CDR1 LGHDT and CDR2 YNNKEL (reference sequence). The CDR3 bases are TGTGCCAGCAGCCATAACCGTATGGGCTACACCTTC. This sequence encodes CASSHNRMGYTF.

The V and J genes are TRBV7-9 and TRBJ2-7, with D unclear. V gave up 5 bases and J gave up 2 bases, with 13 bases separating them. This CDR3 is 14 amino acids long. Germline V CDR1 and CDR2: SEHNR, FQNEAQ (reference sequence). The CDR3 protein is CASSPSSLTYEQYF. CDR3 nucleotides: TGTGCCAGCAGCCCCTCCAGCCTAACCTACGAGCAGTACTTC. Looking up the rest from reference TRBV7-9 and TRBJ2-7 gives the full variable domain: DTGVSQNPRHKITKRGQNVTFRCDPISEHNRLYWYRQTLGQGPEFLTYFQNEAQLEKSRLLSDRFSAERPKGSFSTLEIQRTEQGDSAMYLCASSPSSLTYEQYFGPGTRLTVT.

The V and J genes are TRBV3-1 (or the pseudogene TRBV3-2) and TRBJ2-2; D gene ambiguous. The CDR3 is made up of 13 amino acids. V was shortened by 2 bases and J by 5 bases, with 6 bases between the two germline ends. Germline CDR1 reads LGHDT; CDR2 reads YNNKEL (reference sequence). CDR3 bases: TGTGCCAGCAGCCAACTACAGACCGGGGAGCTGTTTTTT. Translation: CASSQLQTGELFF.